This T cell receptor (beta chain) was recovered during a study of CD8 T cells in Susac syndrome (dated by TCRdb to 2018 to 2020). For the study in its entirety: Whether CD8+ T cell activation and differentiation in Susac syndrome was antigen driven was tested using repertoire sequencing.

What the study reported, not specific to this receptor: The number of individuals in the TCR sequencing and HLA analysis was recognized as being relatively small.

This clonotype has a single count. Its antigen is still unknown. No quality values exist for individual bases; no much larger clone is one base distant. A read on its own is weak evidence. RNA was extracted using the RNeasy kit, and about 0.45 to 1 microgram was reverse transcribed with random hexamers. TCR beta CDR3 regions were amplified with the immunoSEQ multiplex PCR assay covering 54 Vbeta and 13 Jbeta segments. Bias from PCR amplification was corrected by using a synthetic template baseline for primer optimization and for computational correction. For the original study's pipeline: Reads were annotated to V, D and J genes according to IMGT and were analyzed with immunoSEQ Analyzer, with only productive sequences retained. Clonality was computed as one minus Shannon entropy normalized by log2 of the number of productive unique sequences. Public and private clones were assessed among the 100 most prevalent clones of each patient and control. Clones were defined as Susac-specific when absent from the healthy and MS cohorts, from about 1,100 published viral clones and from other ImmuneACCESS disease sequences. TCRdb reran the public reads through fastp at Q25 and MiXCR, keeping productive beta chains. Rows with one shared CDR3 protein collapse into an entry with the most common genes and DNA. Here the V and J calls rest on TCRdb's processing, not on the authors' analysis. This sample gives about 250,000 distinct CDR3 sequences in total; 93% of them show up just once. The ten largest clonotypes hold 0.07% to 0.09% of the sample.

Peripheral blood CD8+ and CD4+ T cells from healthy donors, Susac syndrome patients and multiple sclerosis patients were profiled using high-throughput TCR beta sequencing. The multiple sclerosis controls were treatment-naive patients whose relapsing-remitting disease, either stable or active, fulfilled the revised McDonald criteria. CD8+ TEMRA cells were enriched by FACS, while bulk CD8+ and CD4+ T cells were purified by magnetic negative isolation. Blood was drawn into EDTA tubes, processed within 24 hours, and PBMCs were isolated by density gradient centrifugation. PBMCs intended for TCR sequencing were cryopreserved in liquid nitrogen and thawed later in a water bath at 37 degrees C. Purity of sorted or isolated CD4+, CD8+ and CD8+ TEMRA cells was at least 90%. This TCR was recovered from a human donor with multiple sclerosis. Sequenced sample: CD4+ T cells from PBMCs.

CDR3 reads: CASSMGDMGGEPSNQPQHF. The DNA sequence follows: TGTGCCAGTAGTATGGGAGACATGGGTGGGGAACCTAGCAATCAGCCCCAGCATTTT. The chain joins TRBV19 to TRBJ1-5, with no reliable assignment of the D segment. The CDR3 goes from the cysteine to the phenylalanine over 19 residues. The only DNA kept is the CDR3, 57 bases in frame from the first base. V is clipped by 3 bases and J by 0 bases, and the sequence between their germline boundaries is 21 bases long. The CDR1 and CDR2 encoded by the germline V gene (reference sequence) are LNHDA and SQIVND.